These T cell receptor beta chains were read from a single sample in a study of early T cells in non-severe SARS-CoV-2 infection. TCRdb called the 5' RACE reads again in MiXCR, with one record for every CDR3 protein. The table has about 48,000 distinct CDR3 sequences, around 14% seen once. The sample was whole blood. These receptors originate from an adult who was a healthcare worker with PCR-confirmed SARS-CoV-2 infection or an uninfected control (not recorded which). Both conserved end residues are part of each CDR3. The D gene is left open where the match is weak.

d_call j_call v_call cdr3_aa
. TRBJ2-1 TRBV15 CATSSYTEQFF
. TRBJ2-2 TRBV2 CASSERGSNTGELFF
. TRBJ2-3 TRBV12-5 CASGAGRPRADTQYF
TRBD2 TRBJ2-1 TRBV20-1 CSAYTSGSSYNEQFF
TRBD2 TRBJ2-1 TRBV4-2 CASSRTPGLAGDQGNEQFF
TRBD2 TRBJ2-1 TRBV12-3/TRBV12-4 CASSLRRGAYNEQFF
. TRBJ2-1 TRBV7-6 CASSLGGPPGDEQFF
TRBD2 TRBJ2-2 TRBV18 CASSPRLATMGDTGELFF
TRBD1 TRBJ2-7 TRBV4-1 CASSQDPGGYEQYF
. TRBJ1-6 TRBV19 CASSLDGVANSPLHF
. TRBJ1-2 TRBV6-1 CASMTAPISAGYTF
. TRBJ2-6 TRBV3-1 CASSRRSPTESGANVLTF
TRBD1 TRBJ2-1 TRBV10-3 CAISVQGVGEQFF
TRBD2 TRBJ2-2 TRBV6-1 CASSGYLSGGASTGELFF
. TRBJ2-5 TRBV11-2 CASSSLTGRRGTQYF
. TRBJ2-7 TRBV5-1 CASSLEASKYEQYF
. TRBJ2-4 TRBV7-2 CAEGSLAKNIQYF
. TRBJ1-1 TRBV5-4 CASSRQRGTEAFF
. TRBJ1-5 TRBV29-1 CSVVRTGNQPQHF
TRBD1 TRBJ2-5 TRBV29-1 CSVDPFNRGRETQYF
TRBD1 TRBJ2-5 TRBV27 CASSSDNRGQETQYF
. TRBJ2-7 TRBV6-1 CASSEAGATREQYF
. TRBJ2-3 TRBV12-3/TRBV12-4 CASSPSGRPDTQYF
. TRBJ2-1 TRBV27 CASSLSTVYNEQFF
. TRBJ2-5 TRBV5-4 CASSKGVRRGETQYF
TRBD2 TRBJ2-1 TRBV11-1 CASSLTGTSYNEQFF
TRBD1 TRBJ1-6 TRBV28 CASRDRGPMSYNSPLHF
TRBD2 TRBJ2-3 TRBV29-1 CSVYRLAGGSTDTQYF
TRBD1 TRBJ1-2 TRBV7-8 CASSPGQGPFGGYTF
. TRBJ1-3 TRBV29-1 CSVEDFKGDSSGNTIYF
TRBD1 TRBJ1-2 TRBV18 CASSPGTADGYTF
. TRBJ1-3 TRBV14 CASSQVTAVSIYF
. TRBJ2-7 TRBV5-1 CASSWSQGEQYF
. TRBJ2-7 TRBV20-1 CSTRRYVDEQYF
TRBD1 TRBJ1-2 TRBV4-1 CASSAFPGTGTNGYTF
. TRBJ2-1 TRBV2 CASSVRGVMGEQFF
TRBD1 TRBJ1-2 TRBV29-1 CSGRQGSDYTF
. TRBJ1-1 TRBV7-9 CASSPPGLVGFEAFF
. TRBJ2-6 TRBV4-1 CASSQGGPGLSSGANVLTF
. TRBJ2-7 TRBV29-1 CSVGGQGDYEQYF
. TRBJ2-7 TRBV6-6 CASTPLASYEQYF
. TRBJ2-3 TRBV7-6 CASSSRTHLGAQYF
. TRBJ2-7 TRBV7-8 CASSSEGAVTYEQYF
. TRBJ1-1 TRBV11-2 CASSLGHLTEAFF
. TRBJ1-2 TRBV12-3/TRBV12-4 CASSNFTGHYGYTF
. TRBJ1-5 TRBV28 CASQKRQGSQPQHF
TRBD2 TRBJ2-1 TRBV25-1 CATVGLAGGPSEQFF
. TRBJ2-3 TRBV25-1 CASSEDETDTQYF
. TRBJ2-3 TRBV3-1 CASSRGEAADTQYF
. TRBJ2-1 TRBV18 CASSPAVSSYNEQFF
. TRBJ2-7 TRBV3-1 CASSQGDGAYEQYF
. TRBJ1-6 TRBV20-1 CSASGGPNSPLHF
TRBD2 TRBJ2-3 TRBV7-8 CASSSRTSGALTDTQYF
. TRBJ1-2 TRBV29-1 CSVAGSPGLSSDGYTF
. TRBJ2-6 TRBV6-5 CASSYNFRGAGANVLTF